The 32 T cell receptor beta chains below were found in one sample sequenced in a study of cytomegalovirus exposure and HLA in healthy donors. The PCR had 60 Vbeta and 13 Jbeta primers. The method was immunoSEQ multiplex PCR; TCRdb's version includes in-frame clones alone and lacks a portion of them. The table lists approximately 210,000 clones, with roughly 0.89% in the top ten. Specimen: PBMCs. Receptors originate from a woman under 40 in good health and CMV-seropositive.

This chain uses TRBV5-4 with TRBJ2-7; 8 nucleotides line up with TRBD1. Losses at the gene ends were 1 base for V and 5 bases for J; bases not matched to a gene: 8. CDR1 and CDR2 from the germline V gene are SGHNT and YYREEE (reference sequence). CDR3 length: 15 residues. The CDR3 nucleotides read TGTGCCAGCAGCTTGCCCGGGACAGGTGTTCACGAGCAGTACTTC. This gives the protein CASSLPGTGVHEQYF. Supplemented by reference TRBV5-4 and TRBJ2-7, the full variable domain reads ETGVTQSPTHLIKTRGQQVTLRCSSQSGHNTVSWYQQALGQGPQFIFQYYREEENGRGNFPPRFSGLQFPNYSSELNVNALELDDSALYLCASSLPGTGVHEQYFGPGTRLTVT.

The chain recombines TRBV4-1 with TRBJ2-7; a possible D gene is TRBD1 (6 bases). The ends were cut back, 8 bases at V and 2 bases at J, with 16 bases in the middle. Germline values: CDR1 MGHRA, CDR2 YSYEKL. CDR3 length: 14 amino acids. The CDR3, as DNA: TGCGCCAGCTCCCCACAGGGAATCACCTACGAGCAGTACTTC. It codes for CASSPQGITYEQYF.

CDR3 DNA sequence: TGTGCCAGCAGCTTCGGAAAGGGGGGGACCTACAATGAGCAGTTCTTC. Protein sequence: CASSFGKGGTYNEQFF. The chain has TRBV11-2 and TRBJ2-1, with D tentatively TRBD2 (7 bases). Germline V gene lookup returns CDR1 SGHAT and CDR2 FQNNGV. The V and J ends lost 3 bases and 2 bases respectively, with 14 bases between them. CDR3 length: 16 amino acids.

V and J are TRBV27 and TRBJ1-4; weak D call: TRBD1 (6 bases). CDR3 length: 12 residues. The germline V and J ends were trimmed by 8 bases and 10 bases, with 14 bases remaining between them. The germline V gene encodes CDR1 MNHEY and CDR2 SMNVEV (reference sequence). The CDR3 DNA is TGTGCCAGCCCACGGGGGGCCGGAAAACTGTTTTTT. Residues: CASPRGAGKLFF.

The chain recombines TRBV5-1 with TRBJ1-1; no reliable D call. V was trimmed by 0 bases and J by 2 bases, leaving 8 bases between them. CDR3 length: 14 residues. Germline assignment: CDR1 SGHRS and CDR2 YFSETQ. CDR3 in amino acids: CASSLDYLNTEAFF. The DNA for the CDR3 is TGCGCCAGCAGCTTGGATTATCTTAACACTGAAGCTTTCTTT.

V is TRBV10-3 and J is TRBJ1-2; possible D gene TRBD1, 5 bases. The CDR3 is 14 residues long. Germline loops: CDR1 ENHRY, CDR2 SYGVKD. The V gene lost 7 bases and the J gene lost 7 bases, with 19 bases spanning the gap. CDR3 sequence: CAINKGPQGGGYTF. CDR3 bases: TGTGCCATCAACAAAGGGCCCCAGGGAGGTGGCTACACCTTC.

This rearrangement joins TRBV4-1 to TRBJ2-5, with 10 bases lining up with TRBD1. Germline V lookup: CDR1 MGHRA, CDR2 YSYEKL. The V gene end was trimmed by 3 bases and the J gene end by 3 bases; junction bases not matched to a gene: 7. The CDR3 spans 16 residues. DNA for the CDR3: TGCGCCAGCAGCCATCCACCCGGACAGGGGGAAGAGACCCAGTACTTC. Translating it yields CASSHPPGQGEETQYF.

The V and J genes are TRBV19 and TRBJ2-7; 11 positions agree with TRBD1. The V segment lost 4 bases and the J segment 6 bases; nucleotides outside the gene matches: 8. Per germline, CDR1 LNHDA and CDR2 SQIVND (reference sequence). This CDR3 has 15 amino acids. Here the CDR3 DNA reads TGTGCCAGTAGTACCCTCGGGACAGGGGGTGGCGAGCAGTACTTC. Its protein product is CASSTLGTGGGEQYF.

V gene TRBV7-2 combines with J gene TRBJ1-5; D is perhaps TRBD1 (6 bases). Germline V gene data show CDR1 as SGHTA and CDR2 as FQGNSA. Trimming left V 4 bases short and J 4 bases short, with 11 bases between. This CDR3 contains 14 residues. The CDR3 region is CASSSQGINQPQHF. In nucleotides, the CDR3 is TGTGCCAGCAGCTCACAGGGAATAAATCAGCCCCAGCATTTT.

This chain joins TRBV28 and TRBJ1-4, with a tentative D call TRBD1 (6 bases). Trimming left V 1 base short and J 8 bases short, with 8 bases between. From germline, CDR1 is MDHEN and CDR2 SYDVKM. The CDR3 spans 13 residues. CDR3 residues: CASSLYRDEKLFF. The CDR3 DNA is TGTGCCAGCAGTTTATACAGGGACGAAAAACTGTTTTTT.

This rearrangement joins TRBV7-6 to TRBJ2-7, with TRBD2 matching over 10 bases. V was clipped by 5 bases and J by 0 bases; unmatched bases: 4. The CDR3 runs to 15 residues. Germline CDR1 and CDR2: SGHVS and FNYEAQ. In DNA, the CDR3 is TGTGCCAGCAGCCCACTAGCGGGGTTCTCCTACGAGCAGTACTTC. Translating it yields CASSPLAGFSYEQYF.

This sequence joins TRBV5-6 and TRBJ1-6, with D possibly TRBD1 on 6 matching bases. CDR1 and CDR2 from the germline V gene are SGHDT and YYEEEE. With 5 bases removed from V and 4 bases from J, the gap between germline ends came to 16 bases. This CDR3 is built from 16 residues. As DNA, the CDR3 is TGTGCCAGCAGGTACGGAGGACAGAGTTATAATTCACCCCTCCACTTT. It specifies CASRYGGQSYNSPLHF. The full variable domain, rest sourced from reference TRBV5-6 and TRBJ1-6, is DAGVTQSPTHLIKTRGQQVTLRCSPKSGHDTVSWYQQALGQGPQFIFQYYEEEERQRGNFPDRFSGHQFPNYSSELNVNALLLGDSALYLCASRYGGQSYNSPLHFGNGTRLTVT.

The rearrangement joins TRBV5-5 to TRBJ1-2, with TRBD1 identical over 10 bases. Germline V gives CDR1 SGHKS, CDR2 YYEKEE (reference sequence). The V and J ends lost 4 bases and 5 bases, in that order; junction bases with no gene match: 2. This CDR3 spans 13 amino acids. CDR3 sequence reads: CASSVDRGYGYTF. CDR3 nucleotides: TGTGCCAGCAGCGTGGACAGGGGGTATGGCTACACCTTC.

The rearrangement joins TRBV28 to TRBJ2-3; TRBD2 agrees at 9 bases. V lost 7 bases and J lost 2; bases outside the gene matches: 7. Looked up from germline, CDR1 is MDHEN and CDR2 is SYDVKM. The CDR3 sequence is 15 residues long. DNA for the CDR3: TGTGCCAGCATGGCGGGAGGGCCCCCCACAGATACGCAGTATTTT. This encodes CASMAGGPPTDTQYF.

The CDR3 coding sequence is TGCGCCAGCAGCCAAGAGGCACTAAACTATGGCTACACCTTC. It yields the protein CASSQEALNYGYTF. The rearrangement uses TRBV4-1 and TRBJ1-2; no clear D. V dropped 0 bases and J dropped 2 bases, with 7 bases sitting between them. This CDR3 has 14 amino acids. CDR1 is MGHRA, CDR2 YSYEKL, per germline.

V usage is TRBV6-5 and J usage is TRBJ1-2; perhaps TRBD1 as D (6 bases). The germline V and J ends were trimmed by 5 bases and 4 bases, with 11 bases remaining between them. This CDR3 region has 13 residues. From germline, CDR1 is MNHEY and CDR2 SVGAGI. CDR3 bases: TGTGCCAGCAGTCCGGGACACGTCTATGGCTACACCTTC. Translation: CASSPGHVYGYTF.

V and J are TRBV5-1 and TRBJ2-3; 10 nucleotides agree with TRBD2. The V segment lost 4 bases and the J segment 5 bases; nucleotides outside the gene matches: 10. Germline CDR1 is SGHRS and CDR2 is YFSETQ. The CDR3 consists of 16 residues. The CDR3 is CASSPTKASGRDTQYF. The CDR3 DNA sequence: TGCGCCAGCAGCCCCACCAAGGCTAGCGGGAGAGATACGCAGTATTTT.

This chain connects TRBV10-3 to TRBJ2-5; the match to TRBD1 covers 9 bases. CDR3 length equals 16 residues. V was clipped by 5 bases and J by 2 bases; unmatched bases: 9. CDR1 is ENHRY, CDR2 SYGVKD, per germline. The CDR3 DNA sequence: TGTGCCATCAGTCAGACAGGGGGATTGGGTCAAGAGACCCAGTACTTC. This sequence encodes CAISQTGGLGQETQYF.

The V call is TRBV7-8, the J call TRBJ1-1; D remains ambiguous. Germline CDR1 and CDR2: SGHVS and FQNEAQ. The V gene lost 0 bases and the J gene lost 5 bases, with 7 bases spanning the gap. The CDR3 runs to 13 residues. CDR3 sequence reads: CASSLAPLTEAFF. CDR3 in DNA: TGTGCCAGCAGCTTAGCACCGCTAACTGAAGCTTTCTTT.

Turning to this clone: Other DNA sequences in this specimen translate into the identical CDR3. The chain carries TRBV6-1 and TRBJ1-4; 10 bases are a match to TRBD1. The ends lost 4 bases at V and 6 bases at J; junction bases unmatched: 5. The CDR3 is 15 residues long. Germline CDR1 and CDR2: MNHNS and SASEGT. DNA for the CDR3: TGTGCCAGCAGTGTCACCGGGACAGGGGATGAAAAACTGTTTTTT. As protein: CASSVTGTGDEKLFF.

This sequence joins TRBV28 and TRBJ1-5, with D unresolved. Germline CDR1 and CDR2: MDHEN and SYDVKM. Trimming cost V 4 bases and J 0 bases, with 7 bases left between them. The CDR3 is made up of 14 amino acids. The CDR3 coding sequence is TGTGCCAGCAGTTCGGAGTATAGCAATCAGCCCCAGCATTTT. It is translated as CASSSEYSNQPQHF.

The chain couples TRBV10-3 to TRBJ2-7; TRBD1 matches 7 bases. CDR3 length: 13 amino acids. Germline trimming cut 7 bases from V and 1 base from J; bases unmatched to any gene: 4. Germline V gene data show CDR1 as ENHRY and CDR2 as SYGVKD. For the CDR3, the DNA is TGTGCCATCACAGGACAGGAGTCCTACGAGCAGTACTTC. Translating gives CAITGQESYEQYF.

This chain joins TRBV18 and TRBJ2-3, with TRBD1 matching over 7 bases. The V gene's germline CDR1 is KGHSH and CDR2 LQKENI. This CDR3 is built from 16 residues. V lost 1 base, J lost 4 bases, and 8 bases stayed unmatched. The CDR3 region has the DNA TGTGCCAGCTCACCACTCAACAGGGGATTCGCAGATACGCAGTATTTT. Translation gives CASSPLNRGFADTQYF.

This chain connects TRBV2 to TRBJ2-1; tentatively, D is TRBD1 (6 bases). CDR3 size: 13 residues. The V and J ends lost 3 bases and 7 bases respectively, with 10 bases between them. Germline V gives CDR1 SNHLY, CDR2 FYNNEI. CDR3 coding DNA: TGTGCCAGCAGTGAGTGGCAGGGGAATGAGCAGTTCTTC. This gives the protein CASSEWQGNEQFF. Variable domain in full (rest from reference TRBV2 and TRBJ2-1): EPEVTQTPSHQVTQMGQEVILRCVPISNHLYFYWYRQILGQKVEFLVSFYNNEISEKSEIFDDQFSVERPDGSNFTLKIRSTKLEDSAMYFCASSEWQGNEQFFGPGTRLTVL.

This chain uses TRBV5-4 with TRBJ2-4; D is undetermined. Germline lookup yields CDR1 SGHNT and CDR2 YYREEE (reference sequence). This CDR3 comprises 16 residues. V gave up 2 bases and J gave up 0 bases, with 12 bases separating them. The CDR3 reads CASSFRGTLAKNIQYF. The CDR3 DNA reads as TGTGCCAGCAGCTTCCGCGGAACACTAGCCAAAAACATTCAGTACTTC.

The chain has TRBV9 and TRBJ2-2; D is possibly TRBD2 (5 bases). This CDR3 is 13 amino acids long. The V gene lost 6 bases and the J gene lost 6 bases, with 12 bases spanning the gap. Germline V gene sequence: CDR1 SGDLS, CDR2 YYNGEE. CDR3 DNA: TGTGCCAGCAACCAGGACTTATCCGGGGAGCTGTTTTTT. The encoded protein is CASNQDLSGELFF. Complete variable domain (other parts from reference TRBV9 and TRBJ2-2): DSGVTQTPKHLITATGQRVTLRCSPRSGDLSVYWYQQSLDQGLQFLIQYYNGEERAKGNILERFSAQQFPDLHSELNLSSLELGDSALYFCASNQDLSGELFFGEGSRLTVL.

V and J are TRBV10-3 and TRBJ2-5; tentatively, D is TRBD2 (6 bases). With 2 bases removed from V and 4 bases from J, the gap between germline ends came to 8 bases. The germline V gene encodes CDR1 ENHRY and CDR2 SYGVKD. This CDR3 has 13 residues. The CDR3 sequence is CAISEMGGETQYF. The CDR3 DNA is TGTGCCATCAGTGAGATGGGGGGAGAGACCCAGTACTTC.

Details on this clone: One end of the junction fails to match germline, which may point to a read error. This rearrangement joins TRBV27 to TRBJ1-2; TRBD1 matches 7 bases. CDR1 and CDR2 (germline): MNHEY, SMNVEV (reference sequence). There are 12 residues in the CDR3. The DNA of the CDR3 is TGTGCCGCCTCGGACAGGCTCGACCGGGAGTTCTTC. It codes for CAASDRLDREFF.

The chain employs TRBV19 and TRBJ2-7; 8 positions agree with TRBD1. Germline assignment: CDR1 LNHDA and CDR2 SQIVND (reference sequence). The ends lost 5 bases at V and 6 bases at J; junction bases unmatched: 6. The CDR3 contains 13 residues. Here the CDR3 reads CASSSDRASEQYF. The CDR3 DNA follows: TGTGCCAGTAGTTCGGACAGGGCCTCCGAGCAGTACTTC. Using reference TRBV19 and TRBJ2-7 for the parts outside the CDR3, the full variable domain is DGGITQSPKYLFRKEGQNVTLSCEQNLNHDAMYWYRQDPGQGLRLIYYSQIVNDFQKGDIAEGYSVSREKKESFPLTVTSAQKNPTAFYLCASSSDRASEQYFGPGTRLTVT.

V and J are TRBV4-1 and TRBJ2-7; TRBD2 matches at 7 bases. V was clipped by 5 bases and J by 3 bases; unmatched bases: 13. CDR3 length: 16 amino acids. Germline V gene data show CDR1 as MGHRA and CDR2 as YSYEKL. The CDR3: CASSDRERSGGYEQYF. CDR3 DNA: TGCGCCAGCAGCGACCGGGAGCGGTCGGGGGGCTACGAGCAGTACTTC.

This chain joins TRBV5-1 and TRBJ2-3; D remains ambiguous. CDR3 length equals 17 residues. V lost 4 bases to trimming and J lost 3 bases, with 21 bases between them. Germline assignment: CDR1 SGHRS and CDR2 YFSETQ. CDR3 nucleotide sequence: TGCGCCAGCAGCACCCCCTCACACTCTACAGAGACAGATACGCAGTATTTT. Amino acid sequence: CASSTPSHSTETDTQYF.

This chain uses TRBV2 with TRBJ2-7, with 10 nucleotides matching TRBD2. The CDR3 runs 12 residues. The V and J ends lost 6 bases and 6 bases, in that order; junction bases with no gene match: 2. Germline CDR1 and CDR2: SNHLY and FYNNEI. CDR3 region: CASSIAGGEQYF. The CDR3 bases are TGTGCCAGCAGCATAGCGGGGGGCGAGCAGTACTTC. Drawing the rest from reference TRBV2 and TRBJ2-7, the complete variable domain is EPEVTQTPSHQVTQMGQEVILRCVPISNHLYFYWYRQILGQKVEFLVSFYNNEISEKSEIFDDQFSVERPDGSNFTLKIRSTKLEDSAMYFCASSIAGGEQYFGPGTRLTVT.